Each of the 18 T cell receptor beta chains below was sequenced from the same sample in a study of blood T cell repertoires in COVID-19. Here immunoSEQ multiplex PCR was the method, and the copy in TCRdb shows in-frame clones only, minus some. The sample gives about 60,000 clones, over 60% of which show up once; approximately 20% is in the top ten. Sequencing was performed on peripheral blood. The receptors were gathered from a young man with COVID-19, enrolled during active disease.

The chain uses TRBV27 and TRBJ2-1; D may be TRBD2 (6 bases). This CDR3 is 19 amino acids long. The ends were cut back, 1 base at V and 9 bases at J, with 28 bases in the middle. Germline V gene sequence: CDR1 MNHEY, CDR2 SMNVEV (reference sequence). CDR3 nucleotide sequence: TGTGCCAGCAGTTTATTGCCCCGAACCCGGGACTTGAGTCGGGGTGAGCAGTTCTTC. Translated: CASSLLPRTRDLSRGEQFF.

V is TRBV24-1 and J is TRBJ1-5; no firm D call. CDR3 length equals 13 residues. Germline V gene lookup returns CDR1 KGHDR and CDR2 SFDVKD. V was clipped by 6 bases and J by 5 bases, with 10 bases between them. The CDR3 region is CATSRSFDQPQHF. The CDR3 DNA reads TGTGCCACCAGTAGGAGTTTTGATCAGCCCCAGCATTTT.

This clone occurred a few times. The V call is TRBV7-2, the J call TRBJ2-1; 7 positions agree with TRBD2. Germline V lookup: CDR1 SGHTA, CDR2 FQGNSA. The CDR3 covers 16 residues. Germline trimming cut 1 base from V and 4 bases from J; bases unmatched to any gene: 7. Here the CDR3 DNA reads TGTGCCAGCAGCTTAGATCCTAGCGGTCGGTACAATGAGCAGTTCTTC. Encoded protein: CASSLDPSGRYNEQFF.

The rearrangement links TRBV9 to TRBJ2-3; D call uncertain. Trimming shortened V by 0 bases and J by 3 bases, and 11 bases separated the two germline ends. CDR1 is SGDLS and CDR2 is YYNGEE in the germline V gene. The CDR3 totals 15 residues. In DNA form, the CDR3 reads TGTGCCAGCAGCGTAGACGTAGCCTGGACAGATACGCAGTATTTT. It yields the protein CASSVDVAWTDTQYF.

This clone was detected only once. The CDR3 loop reads CASSLTRELQYF. In DNA form, the CDR3 reads TGTGCCAGCAGCTTAACGCGGGAGCTCCAGTATTTT. This sequence joins TRBV11-2 and TRBJ2-3, with 7 positions matching TRBD2. Germline loops: CDR1 SGHAT, CDR2 FQNNGV. This CDR3 has 12 residues. Germline trimming cut 2 bases from V and 12 bases from J; bases unmatched to any gene: 5. The whole variable domain, remainder taken from reference TRBV11-2 and TRBJ2-3, is EAGVAQSPRYKIIEKRQSVAFWCNPISGHATLYWYQQILGQGPKLLIQFQNNGVVDDSQLPKDRFSAERLKGVDSTLKIQPAKLEDSAVYLCASSLTRELQYFGPGTRLTVL.

This chain joins TRBV11-3 and TRBJ2-4; the match to TRBD2 covers 14 bases. Germline values: CDR1 SGHNT, CDR2 YENEEA. The CDR3 has 18 residues. Unmatched junction bases numbered 6, after V lost 5 bases and J lost 0 bases. The CDR3 here is CASSPSGLAGEAKNIQYF. CDR3 nucleotides: TGTGCCAGCAGCCCCTCGGGACTAGCGGGAGAAGCCAAAAACATTCAGTACTTC. Variable domain in full (rest from reference TRBV11-3 and TRBJ2-4): EAGVVQSPRYKIIEKKQPVAFWCNPISGHNTLYWYLQNLGQGPELLIRYENEEAVDDSQLPKDRFSAERLKGVDSTLKIQPAELGDSAVYLCASSPSGLAGEAKNIQYFGAGTRLSVL.

The J gene is TRBJ2-3, the V gene TRBV29-1; 8 nucleotides align to TRBD2. V lost 6 bases and J lost 2; bases outside the gene matches: 4. Germline CDR1 and CDR2: SQVTM and ANQGSEA. The CDR3 runs to 13 residues. In nucleotides, the CDR3 is TGCAGCGTCCGTAGCGGGAACACAGATACGCAGTATTTT. Residues: CSVRSGNTDTQYF.

The genes are TRBV12-3 or TRBV12-4 and TRBJ2-1; tentatively, D is TRBD2 (5 bases). The CDR3 is 12 amino acids. The V end lost 3 bases, the J end lost 8 bases, and 8 bases lay between the germline ends. CDR3 amino acids: CASSFMGDEQFF. In DNA form, the CDR3 reads TGTGCCAGCAGTTTCATGGGAGATGAGCAGTTCTTC.

This clone was recorded a few times. The gene calls are TRBV2 and TRBJ1-2, with TRBD1 identical over 7 bases. With V trimmed by 8 bases and J by 2 bases, 5 bases remained unmatched. Germline-derived CDR1 and CDR2 are SNHLY and FYNNEI. The CDR3 is 13 residues long. CDR3 amino acids: CASEGGQNYGYTF. The CDR3 DNA is TGTGCCAGCGAAGGGGGACAGAACTATGGCTACACCTTC.

The rearrangement links TRBV5-1 to TRBJ1-3; the D gene is possibly TRBD1 (6 bases). Trimming took 7 bases from V and 4 from J, leaving 15 bases between them. CDR1 SGHRS and CDR2 YFSETQ come from the germline V gene. The CDR3 covers 14 residues. The CDR3 DNA reads TGCGCCAGCCGTAACGGGGACATCGGAAACACCATATATTTT. Its translation: CASRNGDIGNTIYF.

The V gene is TRBV28, the J gene TRBJ1-1; weak D call: TRBD1 (6 bases). V shed 2 bases and J shed 5 bases, with 15 bases lying between them. The length of the CDR3 is 15 residues. The germline V gene has CDR1 MDHEN and CDR2 SYDVKM. CDR3 nucleotides: TGTGCCAGCAGTTTAAAGTCTTGGGGGCGGACTGAAGCTTTCTTT. Its translation: CASSLKSWGRTEAFF.

V gene TRBV28 combines with J gene TRBJ1-2, with D perhaps matching TRBD1 (5 bases). This CDR3 region has 14 residues. V lost 2 bases and J 2 bases, leaving 9 bases between the germline ends. Looked up from germline, CDR1 is MDHEN and CDR2 is SYDVKM. CDR3 residues: CASSLLDRNYGYTF. Written as DNA, the CDR3 is TGTGCCAGCAGTTTACTCGACAGAAACTATGGCTACACCTTC.

This clone has more than one count but fewer than ten. In the same sample, other DNA sequences code for this CDR3. The chain has TRBV6-5 and TRBJ2-7; D is uncertain. This CDR3 comprises 14 residues. CDR1 is MNHEY, CDR2 SVGAGI, per germline. V lost 0 bases, J lost 5 bases, and 11 bases lay in between. The chain's CDR3 is CASSYSRGAHEQYF. CDR3 nucleotide sequence: TGTGCCAGCAGTTACTCCAGAGGAGCGCACGAGCAGTACTTC.

V usage is TRBV7-9 and J usage is TRBJ2-4; possibly TRBD1 for D (6 bases). This CDR3 contains 16 residues. In germline, CDR1 is SEHNR, CDR2 FQNEAQ (reference sequence). Trimming shortened V by 5 bases and J by 0 bases, and 14 bases separated the two germline ends. The CDR3: CASSVKQGLAKNIQYF. The DNA for the CDR3 is TGTGCCAGCAGCGTAAAACAGGGTCTAGCCAAAAACATTCAGTACTTC.

This clone occurred a few times. The chain links TRBV5-1 to TRBJ1-5, with no clear D. In germline, CDR1 is SGHRS, CDR2 YFSETQ. CDR3 length equals 13 residues. Trimming shortened V by 2 bases and J by 4 bases, and 7 bases separated the two germline ends. The CDR3 loop reads CASSLELNQPQHF. CDR3 DNA: TGCGCCAGCAGCTTAGAGTTGAATCAGCCCCAGCATTTT.

The rearrangement uses TRBV7-8 and TRBJ2-7, with a tentative D call TRBD1 (5 bases). The CDR3 runs 15 residues. Per germline, CDR1 SGHVS and CDR2 FQNEAQ. V dropped 2 bases and J dropped 2 bases, with 13 bases sitting between them. The CDR3 DNA follows: TGTGCCAGCAGCTTATTCCAGGGCCCAACCTACGAGCAGTACTTC. It yields the protein CASSLFQGPTYEQYF. The variable domain in full, with the rest retrieved from reference TRBV7-8 and TRBJ2-7, is GAGVSQSPRYKVAKRGQDVALRCDPISGHVSLFWYQQALGQGPEFLTYFQNEAQLDKSGLPSDRFFAERPEGSVSTLKIQRTQQEDSAVYLCASSLFQGPTYEQYFGPGTRLTVT.

This clone came up a few times. The chain recombines TRBV6-4 with TRBJ2-6; the D gene is possibly TRBD1 (5 bases). The CDR3 is 16 residues long. Trimming pared 6 bases from V and 0 bases from J, leaving 12 bases between. CDR1 is MRHNA, CDR2 SNTAGT, per germline. CDR3 sequence: CASSEGVSSGANVLTF. CDR3 DNA: TGTGCCAGCAGCGAAGGGGTTAGCTCTGGGGCCAACGTCCTGACTTTC.

The V gene is TRBV6-2 or TRBV6-3, the J gene TRBJ1-2, with 9 bases fitting TRBD1. CDR1 MNHEY and CDR2 SVGEGT come from the germline V gene. This CDR3 comprises 15 residues. Germline trimming cut 6 bases from V and 4 bases from J; bases unmatched to any gene: 9. In DNA form, the CDR3 reads TGTGCCAGCAGCCAAGGGACAGGGAACCTCTATGGCTACACCTTC. Amino acids: CASSQGTGNLYGYTF.